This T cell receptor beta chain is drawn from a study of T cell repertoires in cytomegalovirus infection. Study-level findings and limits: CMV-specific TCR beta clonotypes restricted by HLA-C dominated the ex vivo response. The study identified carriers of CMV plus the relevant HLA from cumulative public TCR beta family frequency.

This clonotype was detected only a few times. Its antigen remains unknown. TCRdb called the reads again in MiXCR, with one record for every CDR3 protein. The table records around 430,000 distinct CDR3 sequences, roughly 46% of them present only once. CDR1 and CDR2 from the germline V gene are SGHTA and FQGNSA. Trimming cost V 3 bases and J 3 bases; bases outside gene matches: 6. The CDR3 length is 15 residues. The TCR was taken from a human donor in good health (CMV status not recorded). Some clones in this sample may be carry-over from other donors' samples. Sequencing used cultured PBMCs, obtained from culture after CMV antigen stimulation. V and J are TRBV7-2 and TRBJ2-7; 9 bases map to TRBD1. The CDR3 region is CASSLGTGPIYEQYF. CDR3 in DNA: TGTGCCAGCAGCTTGGGGACAGGGCCGATCTACGAGCAGTACTTC.